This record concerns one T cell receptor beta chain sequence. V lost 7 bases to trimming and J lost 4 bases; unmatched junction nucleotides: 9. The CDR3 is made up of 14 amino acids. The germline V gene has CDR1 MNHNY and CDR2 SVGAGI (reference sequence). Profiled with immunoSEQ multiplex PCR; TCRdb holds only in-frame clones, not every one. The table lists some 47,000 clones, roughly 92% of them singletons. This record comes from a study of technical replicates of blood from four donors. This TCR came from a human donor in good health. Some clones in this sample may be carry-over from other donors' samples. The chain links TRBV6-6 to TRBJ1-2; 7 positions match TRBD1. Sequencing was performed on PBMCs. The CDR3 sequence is CASTQTGKSYGYTF. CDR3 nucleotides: TGTGCCAGCACCCAGACAGGGAAAAGCTATGGCTACACCTTC.